The TCR beta chain described here comes from a study of T cell repertoires in cytomegalovirus infection. Study-level findings and limits: The study found HLA-C-restricted CMV-specific TCR beta clonotypes dominating the ex vivo response.

A few counts support this clonotype. The antigen remains unidentified. V dropped 2 bases and J dropped 0; count of bases not matched to a gene: 3. The CDR3 spans 16 residues. Germline CDR1 reads SGHAT; CDR2 reads FQDESV (reference sequence). One entry per CDR3 protein results from TCRdb running MiXCR on the reads. The table includes 150,000 to 200,000 distinct CDR3 sequences, approximately 30% detected once. The clonotype was recovered from a human donor in good health (CMV status not recorded). Some clones in this sample may be carry-over from other donors' samples. Specimen: PBMCs. The chain combines TRBV11-1 with TRBJ1-1; 10 positions match TRBD1. The DNA of the CDR3 is TGTGCCAGCAGCTTAAGGGACAGGGGACTGAACACTGAAGCTTTCTTT. Its translation is CASSLRDRGLNTEAFF.